These T cell receptor beta chains were read from a single sample in a study of radiotherapy plus CTLA-4 blockade in lung cancer. TCRdb's table, derived via immunoSEQ multiplex PCR, lists solely in-frame clones and lacks some. The table includes tens of thousands of clones, less than 85% detected once. The sequencing used peripheral blood, collected from a patient treated with radiotherapy plus ipilimumab. The receptors derive from a human donor with non-small cell lung cancer who had a complete response to radiotherapy plus ipilimumab. CDR3s include the opening cysteine and the closing phenylalanine or tryptophan. Each record gives: J gene, V gene, D gene, CDR3 length, clone size, CDR3 DNA, CDR3 protein. D genes are given only for firm matches. Some rows have no size entry. The others give once, few or many, or a class for an expanded clone.

j_gene: TRBJ1-3
v_gene: TRBV4-2
d_gene: -
len: 15
abundance: -
CDR3nt: TGTGCCAGCAGCCCTAGACAGCGATCTGGAAACACCATATATTTT
CDR3aa: CASSPRQRSGNTIYF

j_gene: TRBJ2-1
v_gene: TRBV25-1
d_gene: -
len: 15
abundance: few
CDR3nt: TGTGCCAGCAGTGCTCGGGTCGGCTCCTACAATGAGCAGTTCTTC
CDR3aa: CASSARVGSYNEQFF

j_gene: TRBJ2-3
v_gene: TRBV30
d_gene: TRBD1
len: 14
abundance: -
CDR3nt: TGTGCCTGGAACCGGGACAGGGGATTACATACGCAGTATTTT
CDR3aa: CAWNRDRGLHTQYF

j_gene: TRBJ2-1
v_gene: TRBV10-3
d_gene: TRBD2
len: 17
abundance: -
CDR3nt: TGTGCCATCAGTGAGTCGACTAGCGGGAGCCTGAACAATGAGCAGTTCTTC
CDR3aa: CAISESTSGSLNNEQFF

j_gene: TRBJ2-5
v_gene: TRBV28
d_gene: -
len: 15
abundance: -
CDR3nt: TGTGCCAGCAGTTTAAGAGCAGGGAAACAAGAGACCCAGTACTTC
CDR3aa: CASSLRAGKQETQYF

j_gene: TRBJ1-6
v_gene: TRBV9
d_gene: -
len: 15
abundance: -
CDR3nt: TGTGCCAGCAGCGTAACACAAAACTATAATTCACCCCTCCACTTT
CDR3aa: CASSVTQNYNSPLHF

j_gene: TRBJ1-1
v_gene: TRBV30
d_gene: -
len: 13
abundance: -
CDR3nt: TGTGCCTGTGAAAAGGGGATGGCCACTGAAGCTTTCTTT
CDR3aa: CACEKGMATEAFF

j_gene: TRBJ2-7
v_gene: TRBV5-1
d_gene: TRBD1
len: 16
abundance: few
CDR3nt: TGCGCCAGCAGCTTGGACCTTTGGACAGGAAACTACGAGCAGTACTTC
CDR3aa: CASSLDLWTGNYEQYF

j_gene: TRBJ1-1
v_gene: TRBV10-2
d_gene: TRBD1
len: 15
abundance: -
CDR3nt: TGCGCCAGCTGGGACAGGGGGCTGGCGATCACTGAAGCTTTCTTT
CDR3aa: CASWDRGLAITEAFF

j_gene: TRBJ2-5
v_gene: TRBV7-8
d_gene: TRBD1
len: 16
abundance: -
CDR3nt: TGTGCCAGCAGCCCGCGAATAGGACAGGGGGGAGAGACCCAGTACTTC
CDR3aa: CASSPRIGQGGETQYF

j_gene: TRBJ1-3
v_gene: TRBV4-3
d_gene: -
len: 15
abundance: -
CDR3nt: TGCGCCAGCAGCCAAGAGGTTTACCGGGGAAACACCATATATTTT
CDR3aa: CASSQEVYRGNTIYF

j_gene: TRBJ2-2
v_gene: TRBV6-5
d_gene: -
len: 15
abundance: -
CDR3nt: TGTGCCAGCACCAGTGGACAGACGAACACCGGGGAGCTGTTTTTT
CDR3aa: CASTSGQTNTGELFF

j_gene: TRBJ2-1
v_gene: TRBV9
d_gene: TRBD2
len: 15
abundance: -
CDR3nt: TGTGCCAGCACCCGTCTAGCGGGGGGGCCATATGAGCAGTTCTTC
CDR3aa: CASTRLAGGPYEQFF